What follows are 14 T cell receptor beta chains derived from one specimen sequenced in a study of shared clonotypes between healthy human individuals. Libraries were prepared by immunoSEQ multiplex PCR; TCRdb keeps only in-frame clonotypes and omits some of them. The data contain roughly 2.1 million clones, more than 85% of them singletons. Naive CD8 populations comprised CD45RO-negative cells positively selected for CCR7, excluding terminally differentiated effector memory CD45RA+ cells. Specimen: naive CD8+ T cells from PBMCs. The origin of the receptors is a man aged 18 to 29 in good health. Some clones in this sample may be carry-over from other donors' samples.

The sample holds one count of this clone. The V call is TRBV7-3, the J call TRBJ2-7; no definite D call. CDR1 and CDR2 from the germline V gene are SGHTA and FQGTGA. The germline V and J ends were trimmed by 0 bases and 7 bases, with 10 bases remaining between them. The CDR3 is made up of 13 amino acids. CDR3 loop: CASSLTPAAEQYF. In DNA form, the CDR3 reads TGTGCCAGCAGCTTAACTCCGGCCGCGGAGCAGTACTTC.

Here the CDR3 DNA reads TGTGCCAGCAGCTCTACCCACGGACAGGGAGATAGCTCCTACGAGCAGTACTTC. Amino acid sequence: CASSSTHGQGDSSYEQYF. The chain employs TRBV7-9 and TRBJ2-7; 8 bases are shared with TRBD1. This CDR3 has 18 residues. V was pared by 4 bases and J by 0 bases, with 14 bases of the junction left unmatched. Germline V gene lookup returns CDR1 SEHNR and CDR2 FQNEAQ (reference sequence).

The chain has TRBV6-1 and TRBJ2-5; perhaps TRBD2 as D (6 bases). Germline CDR1 MNHNS, CDR2 SASEGT. This CDR3 spans 15 amino acids. Trimming pared 3 bases from V and 5 bases from J, leaving 16 bases between. The CDR3 DNA follows: TGTGCCAGCAGTGACCAGACTGGGGGGTGGGAGACCCAGTACTTC. This sequence encodes CASSDQTGGWETQYF.

This clone was counted once. The genes are TRBV5-1 and TRBJ2-4; maybe TRBD1 (6 bases). CDR3 length: 17 residues. In germline, CDR1 is SGHRS, CDR2 YFSETQ. Trimming cost V 4 bases and J 1 base, with 18 bases left between them. The CDR3 DNA is TGCGCCAGCAGCCCATATCCAGGGGTTGAGGCCAAAAACATTCAGTACTTC. It codes for CASSPYPGVEAKNIQYF. Using reference TRBV5-1 and TRBJ2-4 for the parts outside the CDR3, the full variable domain is KAGVTQTPRYLIKTRGQQVTLSCSPISGHRSVSWYQQTPGQGLQFLFEYFSETQRNKGNFPGRFSGRQFSNSRSEMNVSTLELGDSALYLCASSPYPGVEAKNIQYFGAGTRLSVL.

V is TRBV18 and J is TRBJ1-2; 10 nucleotides agree with TRBD1. CDR1 and CDR2 (germline): KGHSH, LQKENI. V trimming: 3 bases; J trimming: 6 bases; junction bases outside the gene matches: 4. The CDR3 is made up of 14 amino acids. CDR3 amino acids: CASSPPGQGNGYTF. Written as DNA, the CDR3 is TGTGCCAGCTCACCCCCGGGACAGGGGAATGGCTACACCTTC.

This clone was counted once. The gene calls are TRBV6-1 and TRBJ2-7, with D possibly called TRBD1 or TRBD2 (5 bases each). Germline V lookup: CDR1 MNHNS, CDR2 SASEGT. This CDR3 contains 14 residues. V was cut by 0 bases and J by 4 bases, with 10 bases left in between. CDR3 region: CASSEAYGGYEQYF. The CDR3 nucleotides read TGTGCCAGCAGTGAAGCTTATGGGGGTTACGAGCAGTACTTC.

This chain uses TRBV19 with TRBJ1-4; possible D gene TRBD1, 5 bases. V dropped 0 bases and J dropped 0 bases, with 11 bases sitting between them. The CDR3 runs 17 residues. Germline V gene sequence: CDR1 LNHDA, CDR2 SQIVND (reference sequence). CDR3 sequence (DNA): TGTGCCAGTAGTATAGACGAGGGGAGGTCAACTAATGAAAAACTGTTTTTT. This encodes CASSIDEGRSTNEKLFF.

This sequence joins TRBV10-2 and TRBJ2-1; D might be TRBD2 (6 bases). Deletions cut 2 bases from V and 13 bases from J, with 18 bases between. Germline lookup yields CDR1 WSHSY and CDR2 SAAADI. CDR3 length: 14 amino acids. As DNA, the CDR3 is TGCGCCAGCAGTGAGCTTGTTGGAGCGGGCCTACAGTTCTTC. It translates to CASSELVGAGLQFF.

This clone has just one count. This chain connects TRBV27 to TRBJ2-2; TRBD1 agrees at 7 bases. The CDR3 covers 16 residues. The ends lost 1 base at V and 3 bases at J; junction bases unmatched: 5. CDR1 is MNHEY and CDR2 is SMNVEV in the germline V gene (reference sequence). The CDR3: CASSLFAQGDTGELFF. CDR3 in DNA: TGTGCCAGCAGTTTATTTGCTCAGGGGGACACCGGGGAGCTGTTTTTT.

The chain couples TRBV10-1 to TRBJ2-2, with no clear D. Germline lookup yields CDR1 WNHNN and CDR2 SYGVQD (reference sequence). V lost 2 bases and J 5 bases, leaving 6 bases between the germline ends. The CDR3 spans 13 residues. The CDR3 loop is CASSEETTGELFF. CDR3 coding DNA: TGCGCCAGCAGTGAGGAGACTACCGGGGAGCTGTTTTTT.

With regard to this clone: Other DNA sequences of this sample code for an identical CDR3. The gene calls are TRBV27 and TRBJ2-1; tentatively, D is TRBD2 (6 bases). Germline V gene data show CDR1 as MNHEY and CDR2 as SMNVEV (reference sequence). V lost 0 bases to trimming and J lost 2 bases, with 11 bases between them. The CDR3 has 16 amino acids. CDR3 in DNA: TGTGCCAGCAGTTTATCGGCGGGGTCGGCCTACAATGAGCAGTTCTTC. Protein: CASSLSAGSAYNEQFF.

The chain is built from TRBV7-9 and TRBJ2-1; D remains unclear. Looked up from germline, CDR1 is SEHNR and CDR2 is FQNEAQ (reference sequence). V was clipped by 0 bases and J by 10 bases, with 10 bases between them. The CDR3 loop spans 13 amino acids. CDR3 residues: CASSLAYEPEQFF. The DNA for the CDR3 is TGTGCCAGCAGCTTAGCGTATGAACCCGAGCAGTTCTTC.

The DNA of the CDR3 is TGTGCCACCAGCAGAGTACCCGGGGACCTTAATGAAAAACTGTTTTTT. It yields the protein CATSRVPGDLNEKLFF. This chain uses TRBV15 with TRBJ1-4; a possible D gene is TRBD1 (5 bases). The V end was cut by 1 base, the J end by 4 bases, with 13 bases between. From germline, CDR1 is LNHNV and CDR2 YYDKDF (reference sequence). This CDR3 is 16 amino acids long.

V usage is TRBV9 and J usage is TRBJ2-2; D unclear. From germline, CDR1 is SGDLS and CDR2 YYNGEE. Trimming shortened V by 3 bases and J by 0 bases, and 12 bases separated the two germline ends. The CDR3 is 16 residues long. CDR3 amino acids: CASSAESGPNTGELFF. The CDR3 DNA reads as TGTGCCAGCAGCGCGGAGTCTGGTCCGAACACCGGGGAGCTGTTTTTT.